This T cell receptor (beta chain) comes out of a study of CD8+ T cells in alopecia areata. Extraction of RNA preceded its reverse transcription into cDNA, which served as the sequencing template. TCRdb's copy holds only in-frame clones and misses some; the assay was immunoSEQ multiplex PCR. Of about 160,000 clones in the sample, around three fifths are singletons; the top ten hold approximately 15%. About this clone itself: The antigen remains unidentified.

Sample treatment: oral pan-JAK inhibitor, 5-10 mg twice daily. Lesional scalp punch biopsies and peripheral blood were collected from alopecia areata patients. Overall study findings and caveats: Association of baseline CD8+ expansion with response is uncertain owing to one nonresponder. Tofacitinib significantly brought down scalp clonality and expanded CD8+ clones among top 100.

The source material was CD4+ T cells sorted from blood, sampled at week 24, from a patient treated with tofacitinib. The receptor comes from a human donor with alopecia areata.

The CDR3 protein is CSVGGRGGSYEQYF. Here the CDR3 DNA reads TGCAGCGTCGGGGGCAGGGGTGGTTCCTACGAGCAGTACTTC. The V and J genes are TRBV29-1 and TRBJ2-7; D tentatively fits TRBD1 or TRBD2 (6 bases each). Germline CDR1 reads SQVTM; CDR2 reads ANQGSEA. The length of the CDR3 is 14 residues. Trimming pared 6 bases from V and 1 base from J, leaving 16 bases between.